This TCR beta chain was sequenced for a study of OX40 agonist ivuxolimab in advanced cancers. Study-wide results and limits: CD4+ and CD8+ T cells in blood underwent clonal expansion by week 6 at 0.1 to 3.0 mg/kg.

For this clone: Antigen unknown.

Assay: immunoSEQ multiplex PCR; the TCRdb copy retains only in-frame clones and omits some. The table lists about 64,000 clones, roughly 84% of them singletons, with around 3% in the top ten. The CDR3 spans 17 residues. Germline CDR1 LNHNV, CDR2 YYDKDF (reference sequence). V trimming: 4 bases; J trimming: 0 bases; junction bases outside the gene matches: 5. The TCR sequence derives from an adult with an advanced solid tumor such as melanoma, head and neck, liver or kidney cancer. The specimen was CD4+ or CD8+ T cells sorted from blood, collected in a trial of the OX40 agonist ivuxolimab. The rearrangement joins TRBV15 to TRBJ2-3; 12 bases are a match to TRBD2. CDR3 sequence (DNA): TGTGCCACCAGCAAACTAGCGGGAGGTGCTAGCACAGATACGCAGTATTTT. It specifies CATSKLAGGASTDTQYF.